The TCR beta chain under discussion was sequenced for a study of shared clonotypes between healthy human individuals (dated by TCRdb to about 2020). Broadly, across the study: Three men and a couple of women, aged 18 to 49 years, made up the cohort. For each donor, CD4 naive and CD4 memory were each given three plates, CD8 naive was given two plates, and CD8 memory was given one plate. To estimate repertoire size and how much clonotype sharing occurs between individuals, the study deeply sequenced the blood TCR repertoires of roughly 5 healthy adults. Different laboratories and diverse techniques were used to prepare libraries and sequence TCR repertoires, to increase sequencing depth and limit assay-specific biases. Each donor's leukapheresis produced roughly between about 0.85 and 10 billion PBMCs. The paper's findings and limits, for the study overall: Based on pairwise subsampling, the degree of clonotype sharing among donors was expected to be affected by sequencing depth. Naive subsets generally had larger estimated clonotype richness than memory subsets did. Even with the large sequencing depth, rarefaction of the sorted-subset datasets indicated that sequencing was incomplete. Clonotypes shared by all four sorted-subset donors showed higher generation probabilities than non-shared clonotypes. Sharing across several donors was observed for around 5% of naive CD4, less than 4% of naive CD8, over 2% of memory CD4, and around 0.4% of memory CD8 clonotypes. The small number of donors limited the genetic and exposure-history diversity represented. Only blood was sampled, and tissue TCR repertoires likely differ from those in blood.

Using the deep immunoSEQ assay, multiplex PCR amplified TCR CDR3 regions from genomic DNA. For each cell subset, the extracted genomic DNA was distributed evenly across all wells of several immunoSEQ 96-well plates, and each plate served as one replicate. For sorted subsets, each replicate PCR was loaded with approximately 190 ng genomic DNA, equivalent to 30,000 or so T cell genomes. The purified libraries were quantified using a Qubit 3.0 fluorometer, sized with a Bioanalyzer 2100, and then quantified again using the KAPA Library Quantification kit. Each immunoSEQ 96-well plate was sequenced on its own single-read 150-cycle Illumina NextSeq 550 flow cell. Per the authors' processing: Because only junctional sequences without quality scores were contained in the immunoSEQ output, filtering matching that applied to full-length reads could not be performed. Sequences were annotated with PyIR, a Python wrapper for IgBLAST v1.9, using IMGT germline references to assign V/J genes and CDR3. Reads were filtered out if the reads had weak V/J assignments (E-value above 1e-6), no CDR3, stop codons, out-of-frame junctions, or ambiguous translated residues. V3J clonotypes were defined as sequences sharing the same inferred V gene, J gene, and CDR3 amino acid sequence. To compute the percentage overlap between repertoires, the number of shared unique clonotypes was divided by the size of the smaller repertoire. Richness of each repertoire was evaluated using RTK rarefaction, the Chao1 estimator, and Recon v2.1 estimates of unobserved clonotypes. Generation probabilities for all TCRbeta clonotypes obtained by the gDNA method from a handful of donors were computed using OLGA. The clones in this table, taken by TCRdb from immuneACCESS, are in-frame only. Not every clone is retained; where verified, under half of the shortfall comes from an unresolved V gene, and the cause of the rest is unknown. D and trimming were read from the DNA, whereas the V and J calls and clone size are those reported in that table. This sample lists 800,000 to 950,000 clones; about 96% were detected once. The ten largest account for less than 0.25% of the sample.

CD8 naive samples consisted of CD45RO-negative cells that were positively selected for CCR7, yielding a CD45RA+CCR7+ population without TemRA cells. Donors were healthy HIV-negative adults with no recently reported acute infections or vaccinations. Every donor was a Caucasian adult residing in Nashville, Tennessee, USA. Blood was obtained by leukapheresis, after which PBMCs were separated by Ficoll-Histopaque density gradient centrifugation and cryopreserved in liquid nitrogen vapor phase. Analytical flow cytometry was used to check the purity and quantity of each magnetically sorted T cell population. Genomic DNA was isolated from each sorted fraction and quantified by UV absorbance on a Nanodrop 2000c. V is cut back by 7 bases and J by 5 bases, with 10 bases in the junction unmatched. The germline V gene encodes CDR1 ENHRY and CDR2 SYGVKD. The CDR3 starts with the cysteine, ends with the phenylalanine, and has 14 residues. Only the CDR3 part of the read is kept: 42 bases, read in frame from the first base.

Points on this clone: The antigen this receptor binds is unknown. No much larger clone is present one base from it, and per-base qualities are unavailable.

Sequenced material: naive CD8+ T cells sorted from blood. What this sample's cell subset or site label stands for: CD45RA+CCR7+. In this chain, TRBV10-3 is recombined with TRBJ2-7; 8 middle bases align to TRBD2. The TCR originated in a man aged 25-45 years in good health. CDR3 reads: CAITREGRTDEQYF. Here is the DNA: TGTGCCATCACCCGGGAGGGCCGAACGGACGAGCAGTACTTC.